This TCR beta chain was profiled in a study of cytomegalovirus exposure and HLA in healthy donors. General study results and limits: The study dropped some indistinguishable V segments, TRBV6-2 and TRBV6-3 among them. HLA restriction was apparent for most CMV-associated TCR beta chains in a later analysis. Previously analyzed data showed that most TCR beta V segments were productive at a frequency of about 87% or about 30%.

The PCR had 60 Vbeta and 13 Jbeta primers. Produced via immunoSEQ multiplex PCR; TCRdb's table is partial and in-frame only. The top ten hold roughly 8% of the sample, which has 90,000 to 120,000 clones, 73% seen once. This CDR3 has 14 amino acids. Germline V lookup: CDR1 MNHNS, CDR2 SASEGT. J lost 6 bases, V lost 6 bases, and 7 bases had no gene match. This clone has just one count. The antigen is unknown. Specimen: PBMCs. The rearrangement links TRBV6-1 to TRBJ2-2; 7 nucleotides match TRBD1. This receptor was taken from a man between 25 and 39 years old in good health and CMV-seronegative. The CDR3 DNA follows: TGTGCCAGCAGACAGGGGCATTCAGCCGGGGAGCTGTTTTTT. Translation: CASRQGHSAGELFF.